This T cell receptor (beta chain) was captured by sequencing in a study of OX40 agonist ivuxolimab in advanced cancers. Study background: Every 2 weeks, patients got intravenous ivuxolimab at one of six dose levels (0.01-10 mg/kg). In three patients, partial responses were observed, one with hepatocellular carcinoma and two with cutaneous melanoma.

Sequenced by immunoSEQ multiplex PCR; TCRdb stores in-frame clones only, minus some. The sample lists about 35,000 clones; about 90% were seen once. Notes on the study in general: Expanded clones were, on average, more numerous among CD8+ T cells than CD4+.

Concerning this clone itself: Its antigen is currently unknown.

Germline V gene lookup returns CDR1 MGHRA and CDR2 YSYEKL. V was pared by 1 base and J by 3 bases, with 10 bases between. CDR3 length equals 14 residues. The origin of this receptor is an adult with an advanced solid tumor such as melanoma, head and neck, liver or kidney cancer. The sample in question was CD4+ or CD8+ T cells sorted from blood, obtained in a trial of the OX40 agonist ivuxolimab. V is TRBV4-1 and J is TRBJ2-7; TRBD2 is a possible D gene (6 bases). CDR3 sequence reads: CASSQGEEGYEQYF. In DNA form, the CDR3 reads TGCGCCAGCAGCCAAGGAGAGGAGGGCTACGAGCAGTACTTC.